These 27 T cell receptor beta chains were all obtained from the same sample, sequenced in a study of T cells in Graves' hyperthyroidism and ophthalmopathy. Regions amplified from RNA transcripts were the TCR beta CDR3 regions. The TCR CDR3 was amplified in a first-round RT-PCR using the HTBI primer set. One entry per CDR3 protein results from TCRdb running MiXCR on the multiplex PCR reads. This table has approximately 360,000 distinct CDR3 sequences, 20% to 30% appearing once. The sample consisted of blood. These receptors came from a man over 45 with Graves' hyperthyroidism.

A few counts support this clonotype. The CDR3 DNA reads as TGTGCCAGCAGCTTATTTAGTAGCGGGAGTCCCGAGCAGTACTTC. This translates into CASSLFSSGSPEQYF. The chain carries TRBV11-3 and TRBJ2-7, with 9 bases identical to TRBD2. Germline CDR1 SGHNT, CDR2 YENEEA. Trimming at V came to 2 bases and at J to 6 bases, leaving 8 bases not matched to a gene. This CDR3 region has 15 residues.

This clonotype occurred many times. V is TRBV2 and J is TRBJ2-3, with D unclear. This CDR3 has 15 residues. Looked up from germline, CDR1 is SNHLY and CDR2 is FYNNEI. Trimming pared 0 bases from V and 6 bases from J, leaving 13 bases between. The CDR3 is CASSEASVGGDTQYF. The CDR3 DNA reads TGTGCCAGCAGTGAAGCAAGCGTAGGTGGGGATACGCAGTATTTT. Supplemented by reference TRBV2 and TRBJ2-3, the full variable domain reads EPEVTQTPSHQVTQMGQEVILRCVPISNHLYFYWYRQILGQKVEFLVSFYNNEISEKSEIFDDQFSVERPDGSNFTLKIRSTKLEDSAMYFCASSEASVGGDTQYFGPGTRLTVL.

This sequence joins TRBV7-6 and TRBJ2-1; D is ambiguous. The CDR3 is made up of 16 amino acids. V was trimmed by 1 base and J by 2 bases, leaving 12 bases between them. Germline assignment: CDR1 SGHVS and CDR2 FNYEAQ. The CDR3 bases are TGTGCCAGCAGCTTAGACGCGCGGCCACCCTACAATGAGCAGTTCTTC. Amino acid sequence: CASSLDARPPYNEQFF.

This clonotype occurred many times. This chain uses TRBV12-3 or TRBV12-4 with TRBJ2-1, with D perhaps being TRBD1 or TRBD2 (5 bases each). Trimming shortened V by 7 bases and J by 10 bases, and 23 bases separated the two germline ends. CDR3 size: 15 residues. The CDR3, as DNA: TGTGCCAGCACCTCTGGGGGTGGAGCGCGTGGGGAGCAGTTCTTC. This sequence encodes CASTSGGGARGEQFF.

This clonotype has at least ten counts. The chain joins TRBV2 to TRBJ2-7, with 10 bases lining up with TRBD1. Germline values: CDR1 SNHLY, CDR2 FYNNEI. The CDR3 loop spans 13 amino acids. V shed 10 bases, J shed 2 bases, and the junction held 5 bases outside the gene matches. The CDR3 DNA reads TGTGCCACGACAGGGGGCGGGACCTACGAGCAGTACTTC. Protein: CATTGGGTYEQYF.

This clonotype was recorded only once. The chain employs TRBV3-1 and TRBJ2-1; TRBD2 is a possible D gene (6 bases). Germline lookup yields CDR1 LGHDT and CDR2 YNNKEL (reference sequence). This CDR3 comprises 13 residues. Trimming pared 4 bases from V and 4 bases from J, leaving 8 bases between. The CDR3 sequence: CASSPSEYNEQFF. DNA of the CDR3: TGTGCCAGCAGCCCTAGCGAATACAATGAGCAGTTCTTC.

In its sample, this clonotype was seen many times. The chain carries TRBV11-2 and TRBJ1-4; D unclear. Looked up from germline, CDR1 is SGHAT and CDR2 is FQNNGV. With 4 bases removed from V and 2 bases from J, the gap between germline ends came to 11 bases. The CDR3 is 15 residues long. The CDR3 here is CASSSRKSTNEKLFF. Here the CDR3 DNA reads TGTGCCAGCAGCTCCAGGAAATCGACTAATGAAAAACTGTTTTTT.

This clonotype showed up just a few times. This chain connects TRBV7-6 to TRBJ2-1, with TRBD2 identical over 12 bases. Germline lookup yields CDR1 SGHVS and CDR2 FNYEAQ. Trimming removed 1 base from V and 6 bases from J; junction bases left unmatched: 7. The CDR3 is 17 amino acids. This chain's CDR3 is CASSLVGTSGQGNEQFF. DNA of the CDR3: TGTGCCAGCAGCTTAGTGGGGACTAGCGGGCAGGGCAATGAGCAGTTCTTC.

Many counts were recorded for this clonotype. This chain uses TRBV18 with TRBJ2-5, with D possibly matching TRBD2 (6 bases). Between the trimmed V and J ends, which lost 1 base and 6 bases, there was a span of 9 bases. CDR1 and CDR2 from the germline V gene are KGHSH and LQKENI. The CDR3 extends over 13 amino acids. CDR3 sequence reads: CASSPRGEQTQYF. The CDR3 DNA reads TGTGCCAGCTCACCACGGGGGGAGCAGACCCAGTACTTC.

The chain couples TRBV7-9 to TRBJ2-3; D unclear. V lost 1 base, J lost 2 bases, and 10 bases lay in between. The CDR3 totals 15 residues. CDR1 and CDR2 from the germline V gene are SEHNR and FQNEAQ (reference sequence). In nucleotides, the CDR3 is TGTGCCAGCAGCTTAGGAGCACGTCTCACAGATACGCAGTATTTT. Protein: CASSLGARLTDTQYF.

The chain links TRBV5-6 to TRBJ1-5, with a possible D match to TRBD1 (5 bases). V lost 5 bases, J lost 2 bases, and 17 bases lay in between. Germline V CDR1 and CDR2: SGHDT, YYEEEE. The CDR3 extends over 16 amino acids. CDR3 region: CASRQYRGQGNQPQHF. The CDR3 coding sequence is TGTGCCAGCAGACAATATCGAGGACAAGGCAATCAGCCCCAGCATTTT.

Regarding this clonotype: The junction and the germline gene differ at one end; a read error may be behind it. V usage is TRBV24-1 and J usage is TRBJ1-1, with a possible D match to TRBD1 (5 bases). The CDR3 is 13 amino acids. Germline V gene data show CDR1 as KGHDR and CDR2 as SFDVKD. The CDR3 sequence: CDTSDYADSEAFF. DNA of the CDR3: TGTGACACCAGTGACTACGCCGACAGTGAAGCTTTCTTT.

The rearrangement links TRBV14 to TRBJ2-1, with TRBD1 as a possible D gene (5 bases). The CDR3 runs to 15 residues. Looked up from germline, CDR1 is SGHDN and CDR2 is FVKESK. V shed 4 bases and J shed 6 bases, with 16 bases lying between them. The CDR3 spells CASSPRWVGANEQFF. The CDR3 nucleotides are TGTGCCAGCAGCCCTCGATGGGTAGGGGCCAATGAGCAGTTCTTC.

This clonotype was detected a few times. V gene TRBV5-1 combines with J gene TRBJ1-1; D remains ambiguous. Trimming took off 4 bases at V and 1 base at J, with 14 bases between the two ends. In germline, CDR1 is SGHRS, CDR2 YFSETQ. The CDR3 sequence is 15 residues long. CDR3 residues: CASSRLSGRNTEAFF. Here the CDR3 DNA reads TGCGCCAGCAGCCGATTATCCGGGAGGAACACTGAAGCTTTCTTT. Looking up the rest from reference TRBV5-1 and TRBJ1-1 gives the full variable domain: KAGVTQTPRYLIKTRGQQVTLSCSPISGHRSVSWYQQTPGQGLQFLFEYFSETQRNKGNFPGRFSGRQFSNSRSEMNVSTLELGDSALYLCASSRLSGRNTEAFFGQGTRLTVV.

Only a few counts were recorded for this clonotype. CDR3 amino acids: CASSSTGQVYEQYF. The CDR3 nucleotides read TGTGCCAGCAGCTCCACAGGACAGGTCTACGAGCAGTACTTC. The genes are TRBV7-9 and TRBJ2-7; the match to TRBD1 covers 7 bases. CDR1 is SEHNR, CDR2 FQNEAQ, per germline (reference sequence). The CDR3 runs 14 residues. With 4 bases clipped from V and 3 bases from J, the junction kept 6 bases outside the gene matches.

This clonotype was found a few times. This chain connects TRBV5-1 to TRBJ2-2; no reliable D call. The CDR3 sequence is 16 residues long. Germline CDR1 is SGHRS and CDR2 is YFSETQ. The V end lost 1 base, the J end lost 0 bases, and 10 bases lay between the germline ends. The CDR3 spells CASSLTGKPNTGELFF. The CDR3 nucleotides are TGCGCCAGCAGCTTGACCGGCAAGCCGAACACCGGGGAGCTGTTTTTT.

This clonotype occurred a few times. The V gene is TRBV6-2 or TRBV6-3, the J gene TRBJ1-4; perhaps TRBD1 as D (6 bases). From germline, CDR1 is MNHEY and CDR2 SVGEGT. The CDR3 extends over 15 amino acids. V dropped 7 bases and J dropped 8 bases, with 20 bases sitting between them. CDR3 amino acids: CASNQRGGLEEKLFF. In nucleotides, the CDR3 is TGTGCCAGCAACCAAAGAGGGGGATTGGAGGAAAAACTGTTTTTT.

This rearrangement joins TRBV7-2 to TRBJ1-2, with D possibly being TRBD1 (5 bases). Deletions cut 4 bases from V and 5 bases from J, with 17 bases between. From germline, CDR1 is SGHTA and CDR2 FQGNSA. This CDR3 is built from 15 residues. The chain's CDR3 is CASSYRPEGIYGYTF. For the CDR3, the DNA is TGTGCCAGCAGCTACCGACCAGAGGGGATATATGGCTACACCTTC.

V usage is TRBV19 and J usage is TRBJ2-5; TRBD1 matches 9 bases. The CDR3 contains 16 residues. Trimming cost V 6 bases and J 2 bases; bases outside gene matches: 10. The germline gives CDR1 LNHDA, CDR2 SQIVND (reference sequence). DNA of the CDR3: TGTGCCAGTAGAACCACTCCCGGGACAGGGCAAGAGACCCAGTACTTC. The encoded protein is CASRTTPGTGQETQYF.

The V call is TRBV12-3 or TRBV12-4, the J call TRBJ1-5, with a weak D call TRBD1 (6 bases). CDR3 length equals 13 residues. Trimming cost V 7 bases and J 7 bases, with 14 bases left between them. The CDR3: CASILGGGQPQHF. The CDR3 region has the DNA TGTGCCAGCATCTTAGGAGGGGGACAGCCCCAGCATTTT.

The table lists this clonotype with a count of one. The chain recombines TRBV9 with TRBJ1-2; D is ambiguous. V lost 4 bases to trimming and J lost 8 bases, with 12 bases between them. The germline V gene encodes CDR1 SGDLS and CDR2 YYNGEE. The CDR3 consists of 12 residues. CDR3 protein: CASSPPGGGYTF. Written as DNA, the CDR3 is TGTGCCAGCAGCCCCCCTGGTGGGGGCTACACCTTC.

The J gene is TRBJ2-2, the V gene TRBV6-1; tentative D call: TRBD2 (6 bases). The CDR3 has 15 residues. The germline V gene has CDR1 MNHNS and CDR2 SASEGT. Trimming shortened V by 6 bases and J by 6 bases, and 17 bases separated the two germline ends. In DNA, the CDR3 is TGTGCCAGCAGCCCGAGACTAGGAGGGGCCGGGGAGCTGTTTTTT. Its translation: CASSPRLGGAGELFF.

The rearrangement links TRBV2 to TRBJ1-2, with D possibly TRBD1 on 6 matching bases. CDR3 length: 13 amino acids. Germline V gene data show CDR1 as SNHLY and CDR2 as FYNNEI. Trimming pared 10 bases from V and 6 bases from J, leaving 18 bases between. CDR3: CATSASRGDGYTF. The CDR3 DNA reads as TGTGCCACCTCCGCGAGCAGGGGTGATGGCTACACCTTC.

This clonotype was seen more than once but under ten times. The V call is TRBV11-2, the J call TRBJ2-7, with D perhaps being TRBD1 or TRBD2 (6 bases each). V lost 7 bases and J 1 base, leaving 20 bases between the germline ends. The CDR3 length is 16 residues. Per germline, CDR1 SGHAT and CDR2 FQNNGV. CDR3 sequence reads: CASILGGPLGSYEQYF. Written as DNA, the CDR3 is TGTGCCAGCATCCTAGGGGGGCCTCTGGGGTCCTACGAGCAGTACTTC.

The sample holds many counts of this clonotype. This chain connects TRBV5-1 to TRBJ2-7, with TRBD1 matching over 9 bases. The CDR3 covers 15 residues. The V gene end was trimmed by 4 bases and the J gene end by 0 bases; junction bases not matched to a gene: 5. Per germline, CDR1 SGHRS and CDR2 YFSETQ. The CDR3 protein is CASSTMTGGSYEQYF. As DNA, the CDR3 is TGCGCCAGCAGCACCATGACAGGGGGCTCCTACGAGCAGTACTTC.

CDR3 nucleotides: TGTGCCAGCAGCCAAGTTCTAGCCAAAGAGACCCAGTACTTC. It translates to CASSQVLAKETQYF. The chain carries TRBV4-2 and TRBJ2-5, with D possibly TRBD2 on 5 matching bases. The ends were cut back, 1 base at V and 3 bases at J, with 9 bases in the middle. From germline, CDR1 is LGHNA and CDR2 YNFKEQ. This CDR3 comprises 14 residues.

The chain couples TRBV30 to TRBJ2-3, with D perhaps being TRBD1 or TRBD2 (5 bases each). Per germline, CDR1 GTSNPN and CDR2 SVGIG (reference sequence). V was clipped by 0 bases and J by 6 bases, with 7 bases between them. The CDR3 sequence is 12 residues long. The CDR3 bases are TGTGCCTGGAGTGTGGGACCCGATACGCAGTATTTT. Protein: CAWSVGPDTQYF. The entire variable domain, with the rest obtained from reference TRBV30 and TRBJ2-3, is as follows: SQTIHQWPATLVQPVGSPLSLECTVEGTSNPNLYWYRQAAGRGLQLLFYSVGIGQISSEVPQNLSASRPQDRQFILSSKKLLLSDSGFYLCAWSVGPDTQYFGPGTRLTVL.